This T cell receptor (beta chain) was sequenced for a study of graft-versus-host responses after intestinal transplantation. General study points: Patients with graft-donor T cell macrochimerism had high graft-versus-host to host-versus-graft clonal ratios in allografts.

Produced via immunoSEQ multiplex PCR; TCRdb's table is partial and in-frame only. This sample has about 29,000 clones, with 80% found just once. With 4 bases removed from V and 0 bases from J, the gap between germline ends came to 15 bases. CDR3 size: 16 residues. The germline V gene encodes CDR1 MNHNS and CDR2 SASEGT. Note on this clone: Its antigen is unidentified.

Processing was applied to graft tissue in order to liberate intraepithelial and lamina propria lymphocytes. V usage is TRBV6-1 and J usage is TRBJ1-2, with D perhaps TRBD1 (6 bases). This material consisted of ileum tissue, taken 98 days after intestinal transplantation. This clonotype originated in a human patient who received an intestinal transplant, so some T cells may come from the graft donor. The CDR3 reads CASSGISQGANYGYTF. The CDR3 DNA sequence: TGTGCCAGCAGTGGAATATCACAGGGAGCTAACTATGGCTACACCTTC.